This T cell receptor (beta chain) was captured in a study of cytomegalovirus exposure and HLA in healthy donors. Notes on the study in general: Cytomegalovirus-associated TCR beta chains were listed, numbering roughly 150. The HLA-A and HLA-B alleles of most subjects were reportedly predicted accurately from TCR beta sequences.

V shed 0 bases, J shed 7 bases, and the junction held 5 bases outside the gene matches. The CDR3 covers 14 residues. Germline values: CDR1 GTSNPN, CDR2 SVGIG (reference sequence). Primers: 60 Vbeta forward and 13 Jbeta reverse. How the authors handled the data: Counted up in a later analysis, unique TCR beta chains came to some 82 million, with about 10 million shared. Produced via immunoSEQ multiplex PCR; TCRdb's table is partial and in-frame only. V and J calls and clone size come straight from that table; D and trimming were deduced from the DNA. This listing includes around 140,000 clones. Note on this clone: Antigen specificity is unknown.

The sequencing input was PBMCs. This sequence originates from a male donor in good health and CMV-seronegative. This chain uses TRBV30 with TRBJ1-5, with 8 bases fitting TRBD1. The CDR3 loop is CAWSVGQGAQPQHF. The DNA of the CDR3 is TGTGCCTGGAGTGTTGGGCAGGGGGCCCAGCCCCAGCATTTT.